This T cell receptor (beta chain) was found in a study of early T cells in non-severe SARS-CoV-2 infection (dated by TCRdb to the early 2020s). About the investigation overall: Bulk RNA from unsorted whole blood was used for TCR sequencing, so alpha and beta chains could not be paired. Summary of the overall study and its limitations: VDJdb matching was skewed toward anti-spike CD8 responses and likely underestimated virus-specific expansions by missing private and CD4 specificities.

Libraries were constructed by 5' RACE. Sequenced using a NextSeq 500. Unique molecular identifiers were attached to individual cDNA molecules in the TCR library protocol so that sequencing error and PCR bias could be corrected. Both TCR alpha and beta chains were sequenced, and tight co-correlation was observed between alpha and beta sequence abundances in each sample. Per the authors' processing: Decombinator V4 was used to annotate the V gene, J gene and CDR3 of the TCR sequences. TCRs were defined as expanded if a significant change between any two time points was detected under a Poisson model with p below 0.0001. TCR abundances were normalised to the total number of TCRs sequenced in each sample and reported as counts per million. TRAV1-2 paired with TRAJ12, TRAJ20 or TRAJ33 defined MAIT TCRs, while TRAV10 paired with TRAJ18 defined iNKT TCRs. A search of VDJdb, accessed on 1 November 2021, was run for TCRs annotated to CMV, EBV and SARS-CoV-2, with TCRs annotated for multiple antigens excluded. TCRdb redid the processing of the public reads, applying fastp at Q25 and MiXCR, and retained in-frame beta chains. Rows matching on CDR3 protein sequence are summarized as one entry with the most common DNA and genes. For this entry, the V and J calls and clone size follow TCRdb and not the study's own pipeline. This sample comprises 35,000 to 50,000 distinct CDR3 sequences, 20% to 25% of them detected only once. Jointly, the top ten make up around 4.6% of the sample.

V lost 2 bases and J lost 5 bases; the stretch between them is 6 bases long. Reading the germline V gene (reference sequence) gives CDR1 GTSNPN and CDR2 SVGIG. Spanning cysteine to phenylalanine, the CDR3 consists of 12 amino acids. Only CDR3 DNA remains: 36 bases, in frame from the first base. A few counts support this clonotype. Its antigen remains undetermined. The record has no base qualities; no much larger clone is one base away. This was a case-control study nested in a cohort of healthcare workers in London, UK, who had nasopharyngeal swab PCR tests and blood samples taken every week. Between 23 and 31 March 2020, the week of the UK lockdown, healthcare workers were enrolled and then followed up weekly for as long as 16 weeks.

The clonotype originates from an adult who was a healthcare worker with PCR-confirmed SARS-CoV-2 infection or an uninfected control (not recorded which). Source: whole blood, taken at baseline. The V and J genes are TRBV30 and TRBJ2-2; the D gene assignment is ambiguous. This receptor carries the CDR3 CAWSLRTGELFF. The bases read TGTGCCTGGAGTCTGAGGACCGGGGAGCTGTTTTTT. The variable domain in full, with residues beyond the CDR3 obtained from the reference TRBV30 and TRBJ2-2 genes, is SQTIHQWPATLVQPVGSPLSLECTVEGTSNPNLYWYRQAAGRGLQLLFYSVGIGQISSEVPQNLSASRPQDRQFILSSKKLLLSDSGFYLCAWSLRTGELFFGEGSRLTVL.